The 26 T cell receptor beta chains below come from one sample, sequenced in a study of T cell repertoires in cytomegalovirus infection. These receptors' antigens are unknown. TCRdb reprocessed the reads with MiXCR, giving one entry per CDR3 protein. The table shows hundreds of thousands of distinct CDR3 sequences, with approximately 46% occurring only once. The sample was cultured PBMCs, taken from culture after CMV antigen stimulation. Source of these receptors: a human donor in good health (CMV status not recorded). Some clones in this sample may be carry-over from other donors' samples.

J is TRBJ2-7 and V is TRBV12-3 or TRBV12-4, with D unclear. This CDR3 contains 13 residues. The V end lost 5 bases, the J end lost 5 bases, and 13 bases lay between the germline ends. The CDR3 loop is CASSTQTPHEQYF. The CDR3 DNA is TGTGCCAGCAGTACTCAGACACCCCACGAGCAGTACTTC.

The chain carries TRBV5-6 and TRBJ2-6, with D maybe TRBD2 (7 bases). There are 17 residues in the CDR3. CDR1 and CDR2 (germline): SGHDT, YYEEEE. V lost 4 bases and J 0 bases, leaving 14 bases between the germline ends. CDR3 in DNA: TGTGCCAGCAGCGGGGGGGGGCAGTACTCTGGGGCCAACGTCCTGACTTTC. It encodes CASSGGGQYSGANVLTF.

CDR3 nucleotide sequence: TGTGCCAGCAGCTTCGGGGGGAGAGAGCAGTACTTC. Translating gives CASSFGGREQYF. This chain joins TRBV7-4 and TRBJ2-7; 7 bases match TRBD2. The CDR3 has 12 residues. Per the germline V gene, CDR1 is SGHVT and CDR2 is SQSDAQ. V dropped 3 bases and J dropped 7; count of bases not matched to a gene: 3.

This clonotype showed up just a few times. The chain uses TRBV11-3 and TRBJ2-5; possibly TRBD1 for D (6 bases). The V end was cut by 6 bases, the J end by 0 bases, with 17 bases between. The CDR3 runs to 16 residues. Germline V CDR1 and CDR2: SGHNT, YENEEA. The CDR3 spells CASSPSGTTYQETQYF. The CDR3, as DNA: TGTGCCAGCAGTCCATCCGGGACAACGTACCAAGAGACCCAGTACTTC.

The V and J genes are TRBV5-1 and TRBJ1-2, with D possibly being TRBD1 (5 bases). In germline, CDR1 is SGHRS, CDR2 YFSETQ. V lost 6 bases and J 5 bases, leaving 17 bases between the germline ends. The CDR3 covers 14 residues. The CDR3 is CASTPTGGSYGYTF. CDR3 nucleotide sequence: TGCGCCAGCACCCCCACAGGCGGTTCATATGGCTACACCTTC.

The genes are TRBV6-1 and TRBJ2-2, with D possibly matching TRBD1 (6 bases). CDR1 is MNHNS and CDR2 is SASEGT in the germline V gene. V dropped 3 bases and J dropped 8 bases, with 16 bases sitting between them. The CDR3 sequence is 15 residues long. The CDR3 is CASSEDSLGLGELFF. CDR3 nucleotides: TGTGCCAGCAGTGAGGACAGTTTAGGCTTGGGGGAGCTGTTTTTT.

J is TRBJ2-7 and V is TRBV10-1; 9 nucleotides match TRBD1. Germline loops: CDR1 WNHNN, CDR2 SYGVQD (reference sequence). After removal of 3 bases from V and 9 bases from J, the junction contained 24 bases not matched to a gene. This CDR3 spans 19 amino acids. CDR3 nucleotide sequence: TGCGCCAGCAGTGACCAGATGGACAGGGGTTTCCAGGGGGGACCTCGGCAGTACTTC. Its translation: CASSDQMDRGFQGGPRQYF.

This clonotype has a handful of counts. The chain couples TRBV10-3 to TRBJ1-4, with D unclear. The germline V and J ends were trimmed by 7 bases and 5 bases, with 11 bases remaining between them. The CDR3 runs 13 residues. Germline V lookup: CDR1 ENHRY, CDR2 SYGVKD. As DNA, the CDR3 is TGTGCCATCACCCCGGCACAGAATGAAAAACTGTTTTTT. The encoded protein is CAITPAQNEKLFF.

This clonotype was detected ten times or more. V and J are TRBV7-2 and TRBJ2-1; tentatively, D is TRBD1 (7 bases). This CDR3 region has 14 residues. Germline loops: CDR1 SGHTA, CDR2 FQGNSA. V was pared by 4 bases and J by 5 bases, with 12 bases between. This CDR3 reads CASSYQGGHNEQFF. The CDR3 nucleotides read TGTGCCAGCAGCTATCAGGGGGGCCACAATGAGCAGTTCTTC.

The J gene is TRBJ1-4, the V gene TRBV2, with no clear D. Germline lookup yields CDR1 SNHLY and CDR2 FYNNEI. The CDR3 runs 15 residues. V gave up 8 bases and J gave up 3 bases, with 16 bases separating them. CDR3 sequence reads: CASCGRPSANEKLFF. The DNA for the CDR3 is TGTGCCAGCTGTGGCAGACCTTCAGCTAATGAAAAACTGTTTTTT.

The V gene is TRBV27, the J gene TRBJ1-2; D gene unclear. This CDR3 is built from 13 residues. Per the germline V gene, CDR1 is MNHEY and CDR2 is SMNVEV (reference sequence). V lost 0 bases to trimming and J lost 9 bases, with 11 bases between them. CDR3 in DNA: TGTGCCAGCAGTTTATCGATTAGGAGGAGCTACACCTTC. It translates to CASSLSIRRSYTF.

The chain has TRBV6-8 and TRBJ2-7; 7 bases agree with TRBD1. V gave up 6 bases and J gave up 3 bases; unmatched junction bases: 8. This CDR3 has 14 amino acids. The germline V gene has CDR1 MNHGY and CDR2 SAAAGT. CDR3 region: CASRYRGVSYEQYF. CDR3 bases: TGTGCCAGCAGGTACAGGGGCGTAAGCTACGAGCAGTACTTC.

The rearrangement joins TRBV6-4 to TRBJ2-5; the D call may be TRBD1 or TRBD2 (5 bases each). The V and J ends lost 7 bases and 2 bases respectively, with 23 bases between them. In germline, CDR1 is MRHNA, CDR2 SNTAGT. The CDR3 sequence is 17 residues long. The CDR3 loop is CASISTAEGKHQETQYF. CDR3 DNA sequence: TGTGCCAGCATATCGACAGCCGAGGGAAAACATCAAGAGACCCAGTACTTC.

This clonotype has only a few counts. The chain combines TRBV12-3 or TRBV12-4 with TRBJ1-1; D is unclear. The germline V and J ends were trimmed by 5 bases and 9 bases, with 10 bases remaining between them. This CDR3 comprises 11 residues. Written as DNA, the CDR3 is TGTGCCAGCAGTATACCGGGGAAAGCTTTCTTT. It codes for CASSIPGKAFF.

V is TRBV7-2 and J is TRBJ2-1; 14 nucleotides agree with TRBD2. Germline V gene data show CDR1 as SGHTA and CDR2 as FQGNSA. This CDR3 has 17 residues. The V gene end was trimmed by 3 bases and the J gene end by 7 bases; junction bases not matched to a gene: 8. CDR3 residues: CASSFGTSGSRGNEQFF. CDR3 in DNA: TGTGCCAGCAGCTTTGGGACTAGCGGGAGTAGGGGAAATGAGCAGTTCTTC.

This chain links TRBV7-2 with TRBJ1-6; no clear D. V lost 1 base to trimming and J lost 8 bases, with 12 bases between them. Germline-derived CDR1 and CDR2 are SGHTA and FQGNSA. CDR3 size: 15 residues. This CDR3 reads CASSLGAVGYSPLHF. The CDR3 DNA sequence: TGTGCCAGCAGCTTAGGAGCGGTTGGGTATTCACCCCTCCACTTT.

The V gene is TRBV7-6, the J gene TRBJ2-2; D remains unclear. Germline CDR1 reads SGHVS; CDR2 reads FNYEAQ. The V and J ends lost 4 bases and 6 bases respectively, with 18 bases between them. The CDR3 spans 16 residues. The CDR3 coding sequence is TGTGCCAGCAGCTCGGAACGGCGGATAATACCCGGGGAGCTGTTTTTT. Translated, it gives CASSSERRIIPGELFF.

V and J are TRBV7-8 and TRBJ2-7; TRBD2 matches at 9 bases. V lost 1 base, J lost 3 bases, and 4 bases stayed unmatched. There are 15 residues in the CDR3. Germline V CDR1 and CDR2: SGHVS, FQNEAQ. The CDR3 region has the DNA TGTGCCAGCAGCTTAGAAGGACTAGCGAACTACGAGCAGTACTTC. Encoded protein: CASSLEGLANYEQYF.

The chain is built from TRBV11-2 and TRBJ2-1; D possibly corresponds to TRBD1 (6 bases). Deletions cut 7 bases from V and 13 bases from J, with 20 bases between. Germline V CDR1 and CDR2: SGHAT, FQNNGV. The CDR3 covers 13 residues. In DNA form, the CDR3 reads TGTGCCAGCACCTCCCAGGGACATGGTGGACAGTTCTTC. Encoded protein: CASTSQGHGGQFF. Full variable domain (rest looked up from reference TRBV11-2 and TRBJ2-1): EAGVAQSPRYKIIEKRQSVAFWCNPISGHATLYWYQQILGQGPKLLIQFQNNGVVDDSQLPKDRFSAERLKGVDSTLKIQPAKLEDSAVYLCASTSQGHGGQFFGPGTRLTVL.

J is TRBJ1-2 and V is TRBV5-1, with TRBD1 identical over 8 bases. V lost 3 bases to trimming and J lost 6 bases; unmatched junction nucleotides: 10. This CDR3 is built from 15 residues. The germline V gene encodes CDR1 SGHRS and CDR2 YFSETQ. The CDR3 DNA follows: TGCGCCAGCAGCTACAAGCAGGGGGCGGCACATGGCTACACCTTC. Translated, it gives CASSYKQGAAHGYTF.

This clonotype occurred a few times. This chain connects TRBV11-2 to TRBJ2-5, with unresolved D. Germline lookup yields CDR1 SGHAT and CDR2 FQNNGV. V was shortened by 5 bases and J by 1 base, with 11 bases between the two germline ends. CDR3 length: 14 residues. Written as DNA, the CDR3 is TGTGCCAGCAGCCTTCTTGCGGCCCAAGAGACCCAGTACTTC. Amino acid sequence: CASSLLAAQETQYF. The full variable domain, its missing parts supplied by reference TRBV11-2 and TRBJ2-5, is EAGVAQSPRYKIIEKRQSVAFWCNPISGHATLYWYQQILGQGPKLLIQFQNNGVVDDSQLPKDRFSAERLKGVDSTLKIQPAKLEDSAVYLCASSLLAAQETQYFGPGTRLLVL.

V and J are TRBV12-3 or TRBV12-4 and TRBJ2-3; possible D gene TRBD2, 6 bases. The CDR3 consists of 17 residues. V was pared by 4 bases and J by 2 bases, with 19 bases between. The CDR3 is CASSSSPSWGDTDTQYF. The CDR3 DNA sequence: TGTGCCAGCAGTTCCAGTCCGAGCTGGGGGGACACAGATACGCAGTATTTT.

There are a few counts of this clonotype. This chain connects TRBV7-9 to TRBJ2-5; D uncertain. Trimming took off 5 bases at V and 7 bases at J, with 26 bases between the two ends. The CDR3 extends over 17 amino acids. Germline loops: CDR1 SEHNR, CDR2 FQNEAQ (reference sequence). In nucleotides, the CDR3 is TGTGCCAGCAGCCCCCCGCTGAGAAGCTTGGAATTTGGGACCCAGTACTTC. The encoded protein is CASSPPLRSLEFGTQYF. The full variable domain, rest sourced from reference TRBV7-9 and TRBJ2-5, is DTGVSQNPRHKITKRGQNVTFRCDPISEHNRLYWYRQTLGQGPEFLTYFQNEAQLEKSRLLSDRFSAERPKGSFSTLEIQRTEQGDSAMYLCASSPPLRSLEFGTQYFGPGTRLLVL.

This sequence joins TRBV12-3 or TRBV12-4 and TRBJ1-2; D gene unclear. The CDR3 is 12 amino acids. Trimming removed 1 base at V and 7 bases at J, with 7 bases between. The CDR3 region is CASSLGALGYTF. The CDR3 DNA reads TGTGCCAGCAGTTTAGGGGCTCTTGGCTACACCTTC.

This clonotype turned up a few times. J is TRBJ2-7 and V is TRBV12-3 or TRBV12-4; TRBD1 matches 9 bases. The CDR3 totals 14 residues. V lost 5 bases, J lost 9 bases, and 11 bases stayed unmatched. Here the CDR3 DNA reads TGTGCCAGCAGTACCACGGGACAGGGATTGGTGCAGTACTTC. Translating gives CASSTTGQGLVQYF.

This clonotype was detected once. V gene TRBV10-2 combines with J gene TRBJ1-1; the D is unclear. In germline, CDR1 is WSHSY, CDR2 SAAADI. The CDR3 loop spans 13 amino acids. V lost 2 bases and J 1 base, leaving 5 bases between the germline ends. DNA of the CDR3: TGCGCCAGCAGTGAGATGGGGAACACTGAAGCTTTCTTT. Translating gives CASSEMGNTEAFF.